This TCR beta chain was documented in a study of cytomegalovirus exposure and HLA in healthy donors. About the study: There were several hundred genotyped donors. Of these, roughly 84% fell in the genetic ancestry cluster associated with self-reported Caucasian donors.

PCR was performed using 60 Vbeta and 13 Jbeta primers. Sequencing used immunoSEQ multiplex PCR; TCRdb keeps in-frame clones, though not all of them. The sample holds 80,000 or so clones, around 78% seen once. About this clone: What it recognizes is unknown.

Study-level results: A later analysis found TCR association rates differed by HLA locus, highest for DRB1 and lowest for HLA-C. The dataset shows that most TCR sequences were rare, while some public TCRs occurred in many donors.

The sequencing sample was made of PBMCs. The clonotype was recovered from a man between 40 and 49 years old in good health and CMV-seronegative.

For the CDR3, the DNA is TGTGCCTGGAGTGTAGGGGCAAGAAATCAGCCCCAGCATTTT. Protein product: CAWSVGARNQPQHF. This rearrangement joins TRBV30 to TRBJ1-5; D might be TRBD1 (5 bases). Trimming left V 0 bases short and J 4 bases short, with 10 bases between. Looked up from germline, CDR1 is GTSNPN and CDR2 is SVGIG (reference sequence). There are 14 residues in the CDR3.